The entry below gives a single TCR beta chain sequence along with its context. Random hexamers were used to reverse transcribe an amount of roughly 0.45 to 1 ug RNA. Amplification of TCR beta CDR3 used immunoSEQ multiplex PCR across 54 Vbeta and 13 Jbeta. TCRdb re-called the immunoSEQ multiplex PCR reads with MiXCR, one entry per CDR3 protein. The sample includes about 120,000 distinct CDR3 sequences, 94% of them seen just once. The sample originates from a study of CD8 T cells in Susac syndrome. V was clipped by 2 bases and J by 2 bases; unmatched bases: 2. The CDR3 runs to 14 residues. In germline, CDR1 is MNHEY, CDR2 SVGAGI. Sequencing targeted TCR beta in T cells from blood (CD8+ and CD4+). Healthy donors were controls matched for age and sex. While CD8+ and CD4+ T cells were isolated negatively, TEMRA cells were enriched by FACS.

This clonotype was obtained from a human donor in good health. The sequenced material came from CD4+ T cells from PBMCs. This chain uses TRBV6-5 with TRBJ2-5, with 7 bases lining up with TRBD1. Written as DNA, the CDR3 is TGTGCCAGCAGTTACGGGACAGCTCAAGAGACCCAGTACTTC. It encodes CASSYGTAQETQYF.